These 29 T cell receptor beta chains originate from one sample sequenced in a study of identical twins. TCRdb independently ran MiXCR on the 5' RACE reads; one entry per CDR3 protein. The sample carries roughly 690,000 distinct CDR3 sequences, over 20% recorded once. This same sample was also taken into another study, of T cells expressing NK-cell markers.

The sequenced sample was PBMCs. These receptors were obtained from a woman aged 18-29 years in good health.

The table lists this clonotype with a few counts. The chain has TRBV12-3 or TRBV12-4 and TRBJ1-1; TRBD1 matches at 7 bases. The CDR3 has 13 residues. J lost 4 bases, V lost 5 bases, and 4 bases had no gene match. The CDR3 bases are TGTGCCAGCAGTCCAGGGGGTATCACTGAAGCTTTCTTT. Protein: CASSPGGITEAFF.

This clonotype was seen a handful of times. V gene TRBV6-2 or TRBV6-3 combines with J gene TRBJ2-1, with 7 bases fitting TRBD2. The trim removed 3 bases at V and 10 bases at J, leaving 3 bases unmatched. The CDR3 spans 12 residues. Germline V gene lookup returns CDR1 MNHEY and CDR2 SVGEGT. This chain's CDR3 is CASSYGSGEQFF. CDR3 coding DNA: TGTGCCAGCAGTTATGGTAGCGGGGAGCAGTTCTTC.

This clonotype was found once. The chain employs TRBV27 and TRBJ2-7; D is unclear. CDR1 is MNHEY and CDR2 is SMNVEV in the germline V gene (reference sequence). Trimming removed 2 bases at V and 3 bases at J, with 11 bases between. This CDR3 has 14 residues. Here the CDR3 reads CASSLVSGYYEQYF. The DNA for the CDR3 is TGTGCCAGCAGTTTAGTCTCGGGTTACTACGAGCAGTACTTC.

This clonotype was recorded a few times. The chain uses TRBV10-3 and TRBJ2-7; maybe TRBD1 (5 bases). Germline values: CDR1 ENHRY, CDR2 SYGVKD. This CDR3 is built from 15 residues. The V end was cut by 1 base, the J end by 3 bases, with 13 bases between. The CDR3 nucleotides read TGTGCCATCAGTGAGTTTCAGGGAATAAACTACGAGCAGTACTTC. This gives the protein CAISEFQGINYEQYF.

The CDR3 nucleotides are TGCGCCAGCAGCATGCAGGGGGACGACAATGAGCAGTTCTTC. Amino acid sequence: CASSMQGDDNEQFF. The chain recombines TRBV5-1 with TRBJ2-1; 7 bases match TRBD1. CDR1 and CDR2 (germline): SGHRS, YFSETQ. The CDR3 totals 14 residues. V shed 4 bases and J 5 bases; nucleotides not matched to a gene: 6.

This chain links TRBV7-2 with TRBJ2-5, with a weak D call TRBD1 (6 bases). The CDR3 is made up of 14 amino acids. V gave up 3 bases and J gave up 7 bases, with 15 bases separating them. The germline gives CDR1 SGHTA, CDR2 FQGNSA. DNA for the CDR3: TGTGCCAGCAGCTTGGGGGCTTTGCAGGGGACCCAGTACTTC. Translated, it gives CASSLGALQGTQYF.

In its sample, this clonotype was seen a few times. The rearrangement uses TRBV6-2 or TRBV6-3 and TRBJ2-1; D possibly corresponds to TRBD2 (5 bases). CDR3 length equals 17 residues. V lost 0 bases to trimming and J lost 10 bases, with 22 bases between them. Looked up from germline, CDR1 is MNHEY and CDR2 is SVGEGT. CDR3 in amino acids: CASSYSPLSRTGKEQFF. The CDR3 DNA reads TGTGCCAGCAGTTACTCGCCCTTAAGCCGAACGGGGAAAGAGCAGTTCTTC.

There are many counts of this clonotype. This sequence joins TRBV5-1 and TRBJ2-1; a possible D gene is TRBD2 (5 bases). Deletions cut 3 bases from V and 10 bases from J, with 14 bases between. The CDR3 length is 13 residues. CDR1 is SGHRS, CDR2 YFSETQ, per germline. CDR3 sequence (DNA): TGCGCCAGCAGCTCCGTAAATCCGGGGGAGCAGTTCTTC. It specifies CASSSVNPGEQFF.

In its sample, this clonotype was seen many times. The chain links TRBV7-2 to TRBJ2-7; D possibly corresponds to TRBD2 (6 bases). Germline loops: CDR1 SGHTA, CDR2 FQGNSA. The CDR3 totals 14 residues. The ends were cut back, 5 bases at V and 1 base at J, with 12 bases in the middle. The CDR3 bases are TGTGCCAGCAGCCTGGGCGGGGTGTCCTACGAGCAGTACTTC. Its translation is CASSLGGVSYEQYF.

The chain links TRBV20-1 to TRBJ2-1; D gene unclear. Germline CDR1 is DFQATT and CDR2 is SNEGSKA (reference sequence). V dropped 6 bases and J dropped 0 bases, with 12 bases sitting between them. This CDR3 contains 14 residues. The CDR3 reads CSALWMSSYNEQFF. The CDR3 DNA is TGCAGTGCGCTGTGGATGAGCTCCTACAATGAGCAGTTCTTC.

This clonotype has just a few counts. The gene calls are TRBV29-1 and TRBJ1-2; a weak D match, TRBD1 (6 bases). V was shortened by 6 bases and J by 3 bases, with 14 bases between the two germline ends. Germline V gene lookup returns CDR1 SQVTM and CDR2 ANQGSEA. The CDR3 covers 13 residues. DNA of the CDR3: TGCAGCGTCCAAGGGGGGCCGCACTATGGCTACACCTTC. Protein product: CSVQGGPHYGYTF.

This chain joins TRBV4-1 and TRBJ2-1, with TRBD2 identical over 10 bases. CDR3 length: 16 amino acids. Germline assignment: CDR1 MGHRA and CDR2 YSYEKL. Trimming cost V 1 base and J 3 bases; bases outside gene matches: 3. This CDR3 reads CASSQATSGVYNEQFF. In DNA, the CDR3 is TGCGCCAGCAGCCAAGCAACTAGCGGGGTCTACAATGAGCAGTTCTTC.

V usage is TRBV20-1 and J usage is TRBJ2-7; maybe TRBD2 (6 bases). The CDR3 sequence is 15 residues long. Germline assignment: CDR1 DFQATT and CDR2 SNEGSKA (reference sequence). V dropped 4 bases and J dropped 6 bases, with 22 bases sitting between them. The DNA of the CDR3 is TGCAGTGCTAACGTCCGTGGCAGGAAGGGACTCGAGCAGTACTTC. Encoded protein: CSANVRGRKGLEQYF.

J is TRBJ1-1 and V is TRBV4-1; 10 bases fit TRBD1. CDR3 length: 15 residues. The V and J ends lost 6 bases and 3 bases, in that order; junction bases with no gene match: 7. Germline CDR1 reads MGHRA; CDR2 reads YSYEKL. The CDR3 is CASRSLTGGHTEAFF. The CDR3 DNA reads as TGCGCCAGCAGGTCCTTGACAGGGGGCCACACTGAAGCTTTCTTT.

The CDR3 nucleotides are TGTGCCAGCAGCTTAGGGCCCCAACGGGAGACCCAGTACTTC. Translation gives CASSLGPQRETQYF. This sequence joins TRBV7-6 and TRBJ2-5; D is ambiguous. The germline CDR1 and CDR2 sequences are SGHVS and FNYEAQ. This CDR3 region has 14 residues. Trimming took 1 base from V and 5 from J, leaving 11 bases between them. Based on the CDR3 plus reference TRBV7-6 and TRBJ2-5, the full variable domain is GAGVSQSPRYKVTKRGQDVALRCDPISGHVSLYWYRQALGQGPEFLTYFNYEAQQDKSGLPNDRFSAERPEGSISTLTIQRTEQRDSAMYRCASSLGPQRETQYFGPGTRLLVL.

The chain joins TRBV10-3 to TRBJ2-5, with D possibly being TRBD2 (5 bases). Trimming stripped 8 bases from V and 5 bases from J, with 18 bases between. This CDR3 comprises 14 residues. Germline V gives CDR1 ENHRY, CDR2 SYGVKD. CDR3: CAIRVHEASETQYF. In DNA, the CDR3 is TGTGCCATCCGCGTCCATGAAGCTAGCGAGACCCAGTACTTC.

V gene TRBV20-1 combines with J gene TRBJ2-7, with 8 bases aligning to TRBD2. Germline trimming cut 1 base from V and 1 base from J; bases unmatched to any gene: 3. The CDR3 is 14 amino acids. Germline values: CDR1 DFQATT, CDR2 SNEGSKA (reference sequence). The CDR3 bases are TGCAGTGCTAGAGGGGGCGGGAGGTCCTACGAGCAGTACTTC. This sequence encodes CSARGGGRSYEQYF.

There are a few counts of this clonotype. The rearrangement uses TRBV18 and TRBJ2-3; 9 bases are shared with TRBD1. This CDR3 is built from 17 residues. The ends lost 3 bases at V and 2 bases at J; junction bases unmatched: 9. Germline values: CDR1 KGHSH, CDR2 LQKENI. The CDR3 loop reads CASSPTADRGDTDTQYF. As DNA, the CDR3 is TGTGCCAGCTCACCGACTGCGGACAGGGGAGACACAGATACGCAGTATTTT. Drawing the rest from reference TRBV18 and TRBJ2-3, the complete variable domain is NAGVMQNPRHLVRRRGQEARLRCSPMKGHSHVYWYRQLPEEGLKFMVYLQKENIIDESGMPKERFSAEFPKEGPSILRIQQVVRGDSAAYFCASSPTADRGDTDTQYFGPGTRLTVL.

The V gene is TRBV10-3, the J gene TRBJ1-4; D not resolved. CDR1 is ENHRY, CDR2 SYGVKD, per germline. V was clipped by 0 bases and J by 8 bases, with 4 bases between them. The CDR3 sequence is 12 residues long. CDR3 nucleotide sequence: TGTGCCATCAGTGAGTCAGGGGAAAAACTGTTTTTT. As protein: CAISESGEKLFF.

In this sample, this clonotype turned up a few times. The chain links TRBV11-2 to TRBJ2-7; the match to TRBD2 covers 12 bases. The V gene's germline CDR1 is SGHAT and CDR2 FQNNGV. The trim removed 3 bases at V and 5 bases at J, leaving 2 bases unmatched. CDR3 size: 14 residues. Here the CDR3 reads CASSLRTSGNEQYF. The DNA of the CDR3 is TGTGCCAGCAGCTTGCGGACTAGCGGGAACGAGCAGTACTTC.

The gene calls are TRBV5-6 and TRBJ2-1; TRBD2 matches at 8 bases. Germline CDR1 SGHDT, CDR2 YYEEEE. Trimming at V came to 4 bases and at J to 9 bases, leaving 12 bases not matched to a gene. The CDR3 spans 15 residues. The DNA for the CDR3 is TGTGCCAGCAGCCGGGGACTAGGAGTCTTCGTTGAGCAGTTCTTC. Its protein product is CASSRGLGVFVEQFF.

This clonotype was detected a few times. V and J are TRBV30 and TRBJ2-1; TRBD2 matches 8 bases. V was pared by 3 bases and J by 8 bases, with 9 bases of the junction left unmatched. There are 14 residues in the CDR3. Germline V CDR1 and CDR2: GTSNPN, SVGIG (reference sequence). This CDR3 reads CAWRIAGSAYEQFF. DNA for the CDR3: TGTGCCTGGAGGATAGCGGGATCGGCGTATGAGCAGTTCTTC.

The chain joins TRBV12-3 or TRBV12-4 to TRBJ2-7; possible D gene TRBD1, 5 bases. The CDR3 contains 13 residues. DNA for the CDR3: TGTGCTTCTCGCAGGGCCTTGGCCTACGAGCAGTACTTC. It codes for CASRRALAYEQYF.

A few counts support this clonotype. The V and J genes are TRBV20-1 and TRBJ1-1; 9 bases are shared with TRBD1. The V segment lost 4 bases and the J segment 11 bases; nucleotides outside the gene matches: 8. Germline values: CDR1 DFQATT, CDR2 SNEGSKA (reference sequence). CDR3 length: 12 amino acids. The DNA of the CDR3 is TGCAGTGCTATCGGACAGGGGATTTGGGCTTTCTTT. Its translation is CSAIGQGIWAFF.

In its sample, this clonotype was seen many times. The chain carries TRBV5-1 and TRBJ2-3, with 7 bases that match TRBD1. The trim removed 9 bases at V and 5 bases at J, leaving 12 bases unmatched. The germline V gene encodes CDR1 SGHRS and CDR2 YFSETQ. CDR3 length: 14 amino acids. CDR3 loop: CATRPGQAGDTQYF. CDR3 DNA sequence: TGCGCCACCAGACCAGGACAGGCGGGAGATACGCAGTATTTT.

This clonotype was detected ten times or more. The V and J genes are TRBV20-1 and TRBJ1-1; perhaps TRBD1 as D (5 bases). The germline V and J ends were trimmed by 5 bases and 1 base, with 20 bases remaining between them. The CDR3 is made up of 16 amino acids. Germline-derived CDR1 and CDR2 are DFQATT and SNEGSKA (reference sequence). CDR3 bases: TGCAGTGCTCCGACCGGAGGGGTTAACACGAACACTGAAGCTTTCTTT. Protein sequence: CSAPTGGVNTNTEAFF.

This chain joins TRBV7-3 and TRBJ1-6, with D unresolved. Germline assignment: CDR1 SGHTA and CDR2 FQGTGA. This CDR3 has 15 amino acids. Deletions cut 2 bases from V and 8 bases from J, with 13 bases between. CDR3 in amino acids: CASSLVGSRDSPLHF. CDR3 nucleotide sequence: TGTGCCAGCAGCTTAGTCGGCAGCCGAGATTCACCCCTCCACTTT.

This clonotype appeared a few times. The chain combines TRBV27 with TRBJ1-1; a possible D gene is TRBD1 (6 bases). V was shortened by 5 bases and J by 1 base, with 14 bases between the two germline ends. CDR3 length equals 15 residues. CDR1 and CDR2 (germline): MNHEY, SMNVEV (reference sequence). This CDR3 reads CASSIDGGRNTEAFF. The CDR3 nucleotides read TGTGCCAGCAGTATCGATGGGGGGCGGAACACTGAAGCTTTCTTT.

This CDR3 is CASSLAVGQGNTEAFF. In DNA form, the CDR3 reads TGTGCCAGCAGCTTAGCTGTAGGGCAGGGGAACACTGAAGCTTTCTTT. This sequence joins TRBV7-6 and TRBJ1-1; a weak D match, TRBD1 (5 bases). V shed 0 bases and J shed 1 base, with 12 bases lying between them. CDR1 and CDR2 (germline): SGHVS, FNYEAQ. This CDR3 region has 16 residues. Complete variable domain (other parts from reference TRBV7-6 and TRBJ1-1): GAGVSQSPRYKVTKRGQDVALRCDPISGHVSLYWYRQALGQGPEFLTYFNYEAQQDKSGLPNDRFSAERPEGSISTLTIQRTEQRDSAMYRCASSLAVGQGNTEAFFGQGTRLTVV.